These 18 T cell receptor beta chains share one sample of origin, sequenced in a study of a mutant IDH1 vaccine in newly diagnosed glioma. The sample's time point: week 35, safety follow-up. Vaccine doses each comprised 300 ug of mutant IDH1 20-mer peptide, with topical imiquimod. Data came from immunoSEQ multiplex PCR; TCRdb stores just in-frame clones and leaves some out. This table holds 53,000 or so clones, roughly three quarters found once. These receptors' targets are unknown. Sequencing was performed on PBMCs, taken from a glioma patient whose treatment included an IDH1 peptide vaccine. Every receptor here comes from a middle-aged man with glioma.

V gene TRBV29-1 combines with J gene TRBJ1-2; the D gene is possibly TRBD1 (5 bases). Germline V gene sequence: CDR1 SQVTM, CDR2 ANQGSEA. The CDR3 covers 16 residues. The V end lost 2 bases, the J end lost 3 bases, and 19 bases lay between the germline ends. CDR3 protein: CSVERGKREGDYGYTF. The DNA of the CDR3 is TGCAGCGTTGAAAGAGGGAAACGGGAAGGGGACTATGGCTACACCTTC.

V and J are TRBV7-2 and TRBJ2-7; D not certain. Germline V gene lookup returns CDR1 SGHTA and CDR2 FQGNSA. The V end was cut by 1 base, the J end by 2 bases, with 12 bases between. The CDR3 loop spans 15 amino acids. The CDR3 sequence is CASSLVGSTTYEQYF. The CDR3 region has the DNA TGTGCCAGCAGCTTAGTGGGCAGCACAACCTACGAGCAGTACTTC.

This chain joins TRBV4-2 and TRBJ1-2; tentative D call: TRBD1 (5 bases). Deletions cut 0 bases from V and 3 bases from J, with 8 bases between. CDR3 length: 14 amino acids. Germline loops: CDR1 LGHNA, CDR2 YNFKEQ. The CDR3 loop reads CASSQETGHYGYTF. The CDR3 DNA reads TGTGCCAGCAGCCAAGAAACAGGACACTATGGCTACACCTTC.

The rearrangement joins TRBV15 to TRBJ1-1; 7 positions agree with TRBD1. Germline V gene lookup returns CDR1 LNHNV and CDR2 YYDKDF (reference sequence). V lost 7 bases, J lost 0 bases, and 11 bases stayed unmatched. This CDR3 has 16 amino acids. CDR3 residues: CATTWDSPKLNTEAFF. CDR3 in DNA: TGTGCCACCACCTGGGACAGCCCTAAACTGAACACTGAAGCTTTCTTT.

This chain joins TRBV6-1 and TRBJ2-5, with 7 bases identical to TRBD1. The end of the DNA fits TRBJ2-7 better, so the J call may be wrong. CDR3 size: 15 residues. The germline V gene encodes CDR1 MNHNS and CDR2 SASEGT. CDR3 nucleotide sequence: TGTGCCAGCAGTCCGCGACAGGGAAGCTCCTACGAGCAGTACTTC. Protein sequence: CASSPRQGSSYEQYF.

The chain couples TRBV30 to TRBJ1-2, with 7 positions matching TRBD1. The CDR3 is 14 residues long. CDR1 and CDR2 (germline): GTSNPN, SVGIG (reference sequence). V shed 5 bases, J shed 6 bases, and the junction held 12 bases outside the gene matches. The CDR3, as DNA: TGTGCCTGGGATCTCTACAGGGGTACAAATGGCTACACCTTC. Translation: CAWDLYRGTNGYTF.

V is TRBV9 and J is TRBJ1-2; 7 bases are shared with TRBD1. Germline CDR1 SGDLS, CDR2 YYNGEE. This CDR3 has 16 amino acids. The junction had 14 bases not matched to a gene; V was cut back by 1 base and J by 8 bases. CDR3 sequence (DNA): TGTGCCAGCAGCGTATCAGGGGCAGGGGGGTCAGGCGGCTACACCTTC. As protein: CASSVSGAGGSGGYTF.

V and J are TRBV5-6 and TRBJ1-5; TRBD1 might be the D (5 bases). The ends were cut back, 2 bases at V and 9 bases at J, with 18 bases in the middle. This CDR3 comprises 15 residues. Germline V lookup: CDR1 SGHDT, CDR2 YYEEEE. The CDR3 nucleotides are TGTGCCAGCAGCTTATTAGGGGACGTCACTTGGCCCCAGCATTTT. The encoded protein is CASSLLGDVTWPQHF.

The V call is TRBV19, the J call TRBJ1-6; D is possibly TRBD1 (5 bases). V was pared by 7 bases and J by 6 bases, with 19 bases between. In germline, CDR1 is LNHDA, CDR2 SQIVND (reference sequence). This CDR3 comprises 16 residues. In DNA form, the CDR3 reads TGTGCCAGTACGGAGTGGGGACCTCGGGGTAATTCACCCCTCCACTTT. Translation gives CASTEWGPRGNSPLHF.

The chain uses TRBV29-1 and TRBJ2-1; D is undetermined. CDR1 is SQVTM and CDR2 is ANQGSEA in the germline V gene. Trimming cost V 0 bases and J 1 base, with 16 bases left between them. The CDR3 loop spans 17 amino acids. The CDR3 DNA sequence: TGCAGCGTTGAAGATGCCACGGCCGGCCTTTCCTACAATGAGCAGTTCTTC. Protein sequence: CSVEDATAGLSYNEQFF.

This chain's CDR3 is CASSFRGGGEKLFF. The CDR3 DNA reads TGCGCCAGCAGCTTCAGGGGAGGGGGGGAAAAACTGTTTTTT. The rearrangement links TRBV5-1 to TRBJ1-4, with TRBD1 as a possible D gene (6 bases). This CDR3 is built from 14 residues. Germline CDR1 SGHRS, CDR2 YFSETQ. The V end lost 2 bases, the J end lost 8 bases, and 13 bases lay between the germline ends.

The chain has TRBV10-3 and TRBJ2-7, with D unresolved. The CDR3 has 13 residues. V was shortened by 2 bases and J by 3 bases, with 8 bases between the two germline ends. Germline values: CDR1 ENHRY, CDR2 SYGVKD. In DNA form, the CDR3 reads TGTGCCATCAGTGAGGGCCTCGACTACGAGCAGTACTTC. Protein sequence: CAISEGLDYEQYF.

This clone has only one observation. CDR3 protein: CASSLEAGFRETQYF. The CDR3 DNA follows: TGTGCCAGCAGCTTGGAGGCCGGGTTCCGTGAGACCCAGTACTTC. The chain joins TRBV7-8 to TRBJ2-5, with a tentative D call TRBD2 (5 bases). CDR3 length equals 15 residues. In germline, CDR1 is SGHVS, CDR2 FQNEAQ. V was cut by 3 bases and J by 5 bases, with 16 bases left in between.

This chain joins TRBV7-9 and TRBJ1-6; the match to TRBD1 covers 11 bases. CDR3 length equals 13 residues. Germline loops: CDR1 SEHNR, CDR2 FQNEAQ (reference sequence). The V and J ends lost 11 bases and 6 bases, in that order; junction bases with no gene match: 3. The CDR3 protein is CAGQGAGNSPLHF. As DNA, the CDR3 is TGTGCCGGACAGGGGGCCGGTAATTCACCCCTCCACTTT.

The chain has TRBV30 and TRBJ1-2; weak D call: TRBD1 (5 bases). Trimming cost V 5 bases and J 12 bases, with 22 bases left between them. Per the germline V gene, CDR1 is GTSNPN and CDR2 is SVGIG (reference sequence). This CDR3 has 13 amino acids. The CDR3, as DNA: TGTGCCTGGGCCATAGACAGACCCTCAAGTAACACCTTC. Translating gives CAWAIDRPSSNTF.

The J gene is TRBJ1-1, the V gene TRBV5-3; TRBD1 matches 10 bases. TRBV5-3 is an open reading frame whose function is uncertain. This CDR3 region has 16 residues. V lost 3 bases, J lost 4 bases, and 9 bases stayed unmatched. The CDR3 nucleotides read TGTGCCAGAAGCTCAGACAGGGGGCTCCGTCGCACTGAAGCTTTCTTT. This encodes CARSSDRGLRRTEAFF.

This chain connects TRBV6-4 to TRBJ2-3; 9 bases are a match to TRBD1. V was clipped by 4 bases and J by 4 bases; unmatched bases: 3. CDR3 length: 14 amino acids. Germline loops: CDR1 MRHNA, CDR2 SNTAGT. CDR3 sequence reads: CASSAGQGADTQYF. The CDR3 DNA reads as TGTGCCAGCAGTGCGGGACAGGGAGCAGATACGCAGTATTTT.

The rearrangement uses TRBV6-4 and TRBJ2-5; 7 nucleotides match TRBD2. Germline CDR1 is MRHNA and CDR2 is SNTAGT. The CDR3 has 13 amino acids. V shed 8 bases, J shed 2 bases, and the junction held 5 bases outside the gene matches. CDR3 loop: CASGGVGQETQYF. CDR3 nucleotides: TGTGCCAGCGGGGGGGTAGGGCAAGAGACCCAGTACTTC.